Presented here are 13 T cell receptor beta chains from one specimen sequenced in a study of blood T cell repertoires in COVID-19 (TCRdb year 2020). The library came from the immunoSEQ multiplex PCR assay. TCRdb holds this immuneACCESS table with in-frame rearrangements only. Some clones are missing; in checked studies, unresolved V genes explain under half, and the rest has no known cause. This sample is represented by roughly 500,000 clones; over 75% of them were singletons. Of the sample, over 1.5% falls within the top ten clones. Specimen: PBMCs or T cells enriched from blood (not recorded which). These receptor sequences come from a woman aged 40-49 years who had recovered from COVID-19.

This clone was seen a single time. The CDR3 bases are TGTGCCAGCAGCCACCGACAGGGGGTGTTGAACACTGAAGCTTTCTTT. It is translated as CASSHRQGVLNTEAFF. The chain employs TRBV4-2 and TRBJ1-1, with TRBD1 matching over 9 bases. Germline CDR1 is LGHNA and CDR2 is YNFKEQ. The CDR3 has 16 residues. The V segment lost 3 bases and the J segment 0 bases; nucleotides outside the gene matches: 5.

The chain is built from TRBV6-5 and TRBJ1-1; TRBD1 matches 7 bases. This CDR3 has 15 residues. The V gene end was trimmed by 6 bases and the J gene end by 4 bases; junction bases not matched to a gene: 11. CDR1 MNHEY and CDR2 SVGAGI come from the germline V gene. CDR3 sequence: CASSEKYRGGTEAFF. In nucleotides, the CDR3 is TGTGCCAGCAGCGAGAAGTACAGGGGAGGCACTGAAGCTTTCTTT.

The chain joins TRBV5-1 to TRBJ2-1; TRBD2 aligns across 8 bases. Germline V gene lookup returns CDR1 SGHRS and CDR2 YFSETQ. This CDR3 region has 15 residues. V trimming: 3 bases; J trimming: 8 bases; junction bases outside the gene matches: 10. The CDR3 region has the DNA TGCGCCAGCAGCTCACCGGGACTAGTAATGTATGAGCAGTTCTTC. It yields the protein CASSSPGLVMYEQFF.

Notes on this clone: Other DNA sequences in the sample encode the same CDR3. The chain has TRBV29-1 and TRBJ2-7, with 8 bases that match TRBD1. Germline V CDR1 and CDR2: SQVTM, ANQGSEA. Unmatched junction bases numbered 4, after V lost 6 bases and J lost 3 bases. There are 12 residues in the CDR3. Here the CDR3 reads CSVGDRGYEQYF. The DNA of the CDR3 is TGCAGCGTGGGAGACAGGGGCTACGAGCAGTACTTC.

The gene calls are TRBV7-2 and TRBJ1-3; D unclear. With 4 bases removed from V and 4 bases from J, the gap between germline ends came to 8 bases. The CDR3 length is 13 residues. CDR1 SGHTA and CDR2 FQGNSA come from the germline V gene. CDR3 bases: TGTGCCAGCAGCTCGGACTTCGGAAACACCATATATTTT. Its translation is CASSSDFGNTIYF.

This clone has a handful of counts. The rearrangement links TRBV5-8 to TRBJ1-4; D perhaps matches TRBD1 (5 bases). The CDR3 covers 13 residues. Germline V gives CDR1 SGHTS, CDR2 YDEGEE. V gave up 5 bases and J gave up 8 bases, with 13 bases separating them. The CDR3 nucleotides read TGTGCCAGCAGACAGACCGGGGGAGAAAAACTGTTTTTT. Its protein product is CASRQTGGEKLFF.

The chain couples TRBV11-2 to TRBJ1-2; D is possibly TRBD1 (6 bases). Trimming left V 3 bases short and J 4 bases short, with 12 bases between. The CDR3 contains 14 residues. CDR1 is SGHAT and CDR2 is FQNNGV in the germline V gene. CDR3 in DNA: TGTGCCAGCAGCTTGGACAGATTATCCTATGGCTACACCTTC. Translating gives CASSLDRLSYGYTF.

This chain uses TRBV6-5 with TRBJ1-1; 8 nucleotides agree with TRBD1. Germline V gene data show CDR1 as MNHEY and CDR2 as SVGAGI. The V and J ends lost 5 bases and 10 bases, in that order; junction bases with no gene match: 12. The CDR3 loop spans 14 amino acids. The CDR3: CASSPGGTGTRAFF. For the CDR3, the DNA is TGTGCCAGCAGTCCAGGGGGCACCGGGACTCGAGCTTTCTTT.

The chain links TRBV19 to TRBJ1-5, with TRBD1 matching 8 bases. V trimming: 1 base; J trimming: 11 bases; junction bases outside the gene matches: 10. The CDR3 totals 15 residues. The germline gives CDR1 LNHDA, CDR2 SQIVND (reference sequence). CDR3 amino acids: CASSIGPPQGAAQHF. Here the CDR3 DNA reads TGTGCCAGTAGTATAGGTCCACCCCAGGGGGCAGCCCAGCATTTT. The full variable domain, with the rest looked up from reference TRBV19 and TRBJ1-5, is DGGITQSPKYLFRKEGQNVTLSCEQNLNHDAMYWYRQDPGQGLRLIYYSQIVNDFQKGDIAEGYSVSREKKESFPLTVTSAQKNPTAFYLCASSIGPPQGAAQHFGDGTRLSIL.

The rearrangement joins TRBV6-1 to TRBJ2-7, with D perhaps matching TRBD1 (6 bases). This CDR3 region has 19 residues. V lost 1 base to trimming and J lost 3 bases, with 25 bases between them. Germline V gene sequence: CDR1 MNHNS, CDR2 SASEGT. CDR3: CASSEELAQGEGENYEQYF. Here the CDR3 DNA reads TGTGCCAGCAGTGAAGAGCTCGCTCAGGGAGAGGGGGAAAACTACGAGCAGTACTTC.

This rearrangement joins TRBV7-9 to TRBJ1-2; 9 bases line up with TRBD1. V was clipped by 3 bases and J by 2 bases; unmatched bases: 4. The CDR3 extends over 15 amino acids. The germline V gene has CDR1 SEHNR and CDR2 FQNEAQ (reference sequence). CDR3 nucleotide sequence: TGTGCCAGCAGCTTTAGGGACAGGGAGAACTATGGCTACACCTTC. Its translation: CASSFRDRENYGYTF.

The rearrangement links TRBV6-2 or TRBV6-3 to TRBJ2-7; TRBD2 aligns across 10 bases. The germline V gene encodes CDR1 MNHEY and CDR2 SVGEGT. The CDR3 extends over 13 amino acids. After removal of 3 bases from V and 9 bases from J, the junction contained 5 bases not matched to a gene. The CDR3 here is CASSYSLAGVQYF. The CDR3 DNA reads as TGTGCCAGCAGTTATAGTCTAGCGGGAGTGCAGTACTTC.

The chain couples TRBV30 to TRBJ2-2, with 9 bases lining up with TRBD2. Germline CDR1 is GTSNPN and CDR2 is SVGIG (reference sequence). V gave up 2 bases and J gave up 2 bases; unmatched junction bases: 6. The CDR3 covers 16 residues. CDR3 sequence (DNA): TGTGCCTGGAGTTCTGAGCGGGAGGCAAACACCGGGGAGCTGTTTTTT. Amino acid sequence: CAWSSEREANTGELFF.